This T cell receptor (beta chain) was retrieved from a study of cytomegalovirus exposure and HLA in healthy donors. Study as a whole: Earlier results showed 90 million to 130 million unique TCR beta sequences derived from some 180 million T cells.

The CDR3 covers 14 residues. The J segment lost 6 bases and the V segment lost 5 bases, leaving 6 bases of the junction unmatched. Germline CDR1 is SNHLY and CDR2 is FYNNEI. Study results and limitations: Most TCR sequences were seen very rarely across donors, but some public TCRs occurred in many.

About this clone itself: No antigen is known for it.

The PCR ran on 60 Vbeta and 13 Jbeta primers. In the authors' workflow: In a later analysis, of approximately 81 million unique beta chains, roughly 10 million appeared in at least two donors. Sequencing was performed with immunoSEQ multiplex PCR; in TCRdb, only in-frame clones are kept and a portion is missing. The DNA gave D and trimming, while V, J and clone size come from that table. The sample carries about 180,000 clones, about two thirds recorded once. Specimen: PBMCs. The sequence was obtained from a human donor in good health. The rearrangement joins TRBV2 to TRBJ1-5, with TRBD1 matching over 8 bases. The CDR3 protein is CASSSQGARQPQHF. DNA of the CDR3: TGTGCCAGCAGTTCCCAGGGGGCGCGTCAGCCCCAGCATTTT.